This TCR beta chain was sequenced in a study of T cell changes during pregnancy in multiple sclerosis. Sequenced by immunoSEQ multiplex PCR; TCRdb stores in-frame clones only, minus some. The sample comprises 30,000 to 45,000 clones, more than 85% of which are singletons, and around 10% rests with the top ten. The germline V and J ends were trimmed by 2 bases and 0 bases, with 7 bases remaining between them. Per germline, CDR1 MDHEN and CDR2 SYDVKM. This CDR3 has 15 residues. The receptor was derived from a female donor with multiple sclerosis, enrolled in a pregnancy study. The material sequenced was CD8+ T cells from peripheral blood mononuclear cells, taken after pregnancy. The rearrangement uses TRBV28 and TRBJ2-2, with no clear D. DNA for the CDR3: TGTGCCAGCAGTTTACGTCAGGCGAACACCGGGGAGCTGTTTTTT. It is translated as CASSLRQANTGELFF. Looking up the rest from reference TRBV28 and TRBJ2-2 gives the full variable domain: DVKVTQSSRYLVKRTGEKVFLECVQDMDHENMFWYRQDPGLGLRLIYFSYDVKMKEKGDIPEGYSVSREKKERFSLILESASTNQTSMYLCASSLRQANTGELFFGEGSRLTVL.